Listed below are T cell receptor beta chains from one sample, sequenced in a study of cytomegalovirus exposure and HLA in healthy donors. Sequenced by immunoSEQ multiplex PCR; TCRdb stores in-frame clones only, minus some. Of about 120,000 clones in the sample, approximately 80% were seen once. The sample taken for sequencing was PBMCs. All receptors derive from a woman younger than 30 in good health and CMV-seronegative. Each CDR3 is given without its conserved first and last residue. Clone size is not always given. Where it is, it says once, few, many or a class for expanded clones.

CDR3,V,size,length,J
AADPGGTEAF,TRBV6-6,.,10,TRBJ1-1
ASSSLGQGNPGANVLT,TRBV4-1,.,16,TRBJ2-6
ASSTTDRGSSNYGYT,TRBV19,.,15,TRBJ1-2
ASSSFGETKGLAGGVHPAGELF,TRBV28,.,22,TRBJ2-2
ASSSRGYNTGELF,TRBV7-6,.,13,TRBJ2-2
ASSHILAKNIQY,TRBV27,few,12,TRBJ2-4
ASSRSETGVTEAF,TRBV4-1,once,13,TRBJ1-1
ASSFRKGRNTEAF,TRBV27,.,13,TRBJ1-1
ASSLQGAVVGNTIY,TRBV28,.,14,TRBJ1-3
ASASHLMDEQF,TRBV25-1,.,11,TRBJ2-1
ASIAGGPPDTQY,TRBV6-1,few,12,TRBJ2-3
ATSSRTGNTEAF,TRBV15,.,12,TRBJ1-1
SSGGDRDGPMNTEAF,TRBV29-1,once,15,TRBJ1-1
ASSSGLAGVKWRREF,TRBV11-2,.,15,TRBJ2-1
ASGAGNSPGAF,TRBV6-5,.,11,TRBJ1-1
ASSSGQGAMNTEAF,TRBV7-6,.,14,TRBJ1-1
ASRPRDSRNQPQH,TRBV10-2,.,13,TRBJ1-5
ASSWGGGPQETQY,TRBV5-4,.,13,TRBJ2-5
ASSPTGAPGAF,TRBV18,.,11,TRBJ1-1
ASSLEGGSGETQY,TRBV7-9,.,13,TRBJ2-5
AGLRERNTEAF,TRBV2,.,11,TRBJ1-1
SVETTRDNEQF,TRBV29-1,.,11,TRBJ2-1